This T cell receptor (beta chain) was obtained from a study of T cells in localized non-small cell lung cancer. Concerning this clone: The antigen is unknown.

Study-level points and caveats: When the top 100 tumor clones were examined, a median approximately 54 of them also appeared in the adjacent lung, which was paired and uninvolved.

V gave up 4 bases and J gave up 8 bases, with 12 bases separating them. The CDR3 extends over 13 amino acids. CDR1 and CDR2 from the germline V gene are SGHNT and YENEEA. Sequencing was performed with immunoSEQ multiplex PCR; in TCRdb, only in-frame clones are kept and a portion is missing. The sample carries about 72,000 clones, approximately 84% recorded once. This TCR came from a female donor over 55 with stage I lung adenocarcinoma. Sequences were derived from peripheral blood, sampled before any cancer treatment. V and J are TRBV11-3 and TRBJ2-1; D is ambiguous. In DNA form, the CDR3 reads TGTGCCAGCAGCTACCGGGTCGGCCATGAGCAGTTCTTC. Amino acids: CASSYRVGHEQFF.